These 17 T cell receptor beta chains came from one sample sequenced in a study of vaccination and CD4 T cells after COVID-19. Antigen specificity for these receptors is unknown. Oncomine TCR Beta short-read sequencing was applied to DNA from cultured CD4+ T cells. TCRdb re-called the PCR reads through MiXCR, storing one row per CDR3 protein. The table records about 21,000 distinct CDR3 sequences, roughly 50% of them present only once. Regarding time point: late sampling 161 to 241 days after vaccination in a few convalescent patients. As to treatment: roughly 11-day PBMC culture with coronavirus spike peptide pools or control peptides (ViraFEST assay). The sequences come from CD4+ T cells from blood, cultured in vitro, collected about 7 months after SARS-CoV-2 vaccination. Receptor source: a human donor who had recovered from COVID-19.

V usage is TRBV7-2 and J usage is TRBJ2-1; the match to TRBD2 covers 7 bases. Germline trimming cut 0 bases from V and 2 bases from J; bases unmatched to any gene: 4. The V gene's germline CDR1 is SGHTA and CDR2 FQGNSA. The CDR3 is made up of 16 amino acids. The chain's CDR3 is CASSLAGGRTYNEQFF. CDR3 coding DNA: TGTGCCAGCAGCTTAGCGGGCGGGAGAACCTACAATGAGCAGTTCTTC.

This chain joins TRBV10-3 and TRBJ2-1; 11 nucleotides align to TRBD2. Germline trimming cut 0 bases from V and 7 bases from J; bases unmatched to any gene: 5. Germline lookup yields CDR1 ENHRY and CDR2 SYGVKD. CDR3 length: 16 amino acids. This CDR3 is CAISESSGRAWNEQFF. DNA for the CDR3: TGTGCCATCAGTGAGTCTAGCGGGAGGGCCTGGAATGAGCAGTTCTTC.

This clonotype appeared a few times. J is TRBJ1-5 and V is TRBV19; possibly TRBD1 for D (6 bases). V was pared by 5 bases and J by 4 bases, with 9 bases between. This CDR3 comprises 13 residues. Germline lookup yields CDR1 LNHDA and CDR2 SQIVND (reference sequence). CDR3 nucleotides: TGTGCCAGTAGTCAGGGGTTTAATCAGCCCCAGCATTTT. Its translation: CASSQGFNQPQHF.

This clonotype occurred a few times. This rearrangement joins TRBV19 to TRBJ1-1; 8 nucleotides match TRBD1. Germline V gene sequence: CDR1 LNHDA, CDR2 SQIVND (reference sequence). The junction had 3 bases not matched to a gene; V was cut back by 7 bases and J by 5 bases. The length of the CDR3 is 12 residues. This chain's CDR3 is CASIYRGTEAFF. The CDR3 DNA follows: TGTGCCAGTATCTACAGGGGGACTGAAGCTTTCTTT.

The V and J genes are TRBV19 and TRBJ1-5; D not certain. The CDR3 loop spans 17 amino acids. V shed 5 bases and J shed 0 bases, with 17 bases lying between them. Germline V CDR1 and CDR2: LNHDA, SQIVND (reference sequence). The CDR3 sequence is CASSADQWVSSNQPQHF. CDR3 nucleotide sequence: TGTGCCAGTAGTGCCGATCAGTGGGTGTCTAGCAATCAGCCCCAGCATTTT.

The rearrangement uses TRBV2 and TRBJ2-1; D unclear. The CDR3 is 14 amino acids. The ends were cut back, 4 bases at V and 7 bases at J, with 14 bases in the middle. CDR1 SNHLY and CDR2 FYNNEI come from the germline V gene. CDR3 coding DNA: TGTGCCAGCAGTGGGTTTGGCTCCAGTAATGAGCAGTTCTTC. Translated, it gives CASSGFGSSNEQFF.

This chain links TRBV11-3 with TRBJ1-2; D is possibly TRBD1 (5 bases). Germline V gene data show CDR1 as SGHNT and CDR2 as YENEEA. The length of the CDR3 is 12 residues. Trimming took off 5 bases at V and 14 bases at J, with 18 bases between the two ends. The CDR3: CASSNTGTPNTF. The DNA of the CDR3 is TGTGCCAGCAGCAACACCGGGACCCCGAATACCTTC.

This clonotype was detected a few times. The CDR3 protein is CASSPALAGEGNEQFF. CDR3 DNA: TGCGCCAGCAGCCCAGCTCTAGCGGGAGAGGGTAATGAGCAGTTCTTC. The chain combines TRBV4-3 with TRBJ2-1; TRBD2 aligns across 10 bases. Germline V gene lookup returns CDR1 LGHNA and CDR2 YSLEER. The CDR3 is 16 amino acids. V gave up 4 bases and J gave up 7 bases; unmatched junction bases: 10.

This clonotype was counted only a few times. This chain joins TRBV20-1 and TRBJ1-2; 9 nucleotides match TRBD1. The ends lost 5 bases at V and 6 bases at J; junction bases unmatched: 7. The germline CDR1 and CDR2 sequences are DFQATT and SNEGSKA (reference sequence). This CDR3 contains 13 residues. In nucleotides, the CDR3 is TGCAGTGCTGGGACAGGGAAAGGGAATGGCTACACCTTC. Residues: CSAGTGKGNGYTF.

The genes are TRBV7-2 and TRBJ2-3, with 7 bases aligning to TRBD1. Trimming at V came to 5 bases and at J to 8 bases, leaving 10 bases not matched to a gene. Germline CDR1 is SGHTA and CDR2 is FQGNSA. This CDR3 comprises 14 residues. CDR3 nucleotides: TGTGCCAGCAGCCAAGACAGGGATTCCGGTACGCAGTATTTT. This encodes CASSQDRDSGTQYF. The full variable domain, in which reference TRBV7-2 and TRBJ2-3 provide the parts outside the CDR3, is GAGVSQSPSNKVTEKGKDVELRCDPISGHTALYWYRQSLGQGLEFLIYFQGNSAPDKSGLPSDRFSAERTGGSVSTLTIQRTQQEDSAVYLCASSQDRDSGTQYFGPGTRLTVL.

The genes are TRBV15 and TRBJ1-1; 9 nucleotides agree with TRBD1. Germline loops: CDR1 LNHNV, CDR2 YYDKDF (reference sequence). The CDR3 has 13 residues. Germline trimming cut 4 bases from V and 6 bases from J; bases unmatched to any gene: 3. In DNA form, the CDR3 reads TGTGCCACCAGCATCCGGACAGGGGCTGAAGCTTTCTTT. Amino acid sequence: CATSIRTGAEAFF. Combining the CDR3 with reference TRBV15 and TRBJ1-1 gives the whole variable domain DAMVIQNPRYQVTQFGKPVTLSCSQTLNHNVMYWYQQKSSQAPKLLFHYYDKDFNNEADTPDNFQSRRPNTSFCFLDIRSPGLGDTAMYLCATSIRTGAEAFFGQGTRLTVV.

The rearrangement joins TRBV7-6 to TRBJ2-7, with a possible D match to TRBD1 (5 bases). V lost 3 bases and J 2 bases, leaving 14 bases between the germline ends. CDR1 SGHVS and CDR2 FNYEAQ come from the germline V gene. The CDR3 length is 15 residues. CDR3 sequence: CASSFSVGPPYEQYF. The DNA for the CDR3 is TGTGCCAGCAGCTTTTCGGTGGGGCCTCCCTACGAGCAGTACTTC.

This chain connects TRBV6-1 to TRBJ2-1; D may be TRBD1 (6 bases). The germline gives CDR1 MNHNS, CDR2 SASEGT. Trimming removed 6 bases from V and 5 bases from J, with 14 bases in between. This CDR3 is 14 amino acids long. The CDR3 reads CASSYNRDNNEQFF. CDR3 DNA: TGTGCCAGCAGCTATAACCGGGACAACAATGAGCAGTTCTTC.

The genes are TRBV2 and TRBJ2-7, with D hard to call. The V gene's germline CDR1 is SNHLY and CDR2 FYNNEI. V was trimmed by 1 base and J by 4 bases, leaving 8 bases between them. The CDR3 has 13 residues. CDR3 sequence reads: CASSEVWRYEQYF. CDR3 DNA: TGTGCCAGCAGTGAAGTATGGCGGTACGAGCAGTACTTC.

The chain employs TRBV24-1 and TRBJ2-1, with 11 bases lining up with TRBD1. In germline, CDR1 is KGHDR, CDR2 SFDVKD. The CDR3 totals 15 residues. The junction had 6 bases not matched to a gene; V was cut back by 9 bases and J by 3 bases. The CDR3 coding sequence is TGTGCCACCGCGGGTGGGACAGGGGGCTACAATGAGCAGTTCTTC. This encodes CATAGGTGGYNEQFF.

By share of the sample, this clonotype is medium-sized. The V and J genes are TRBV7-8 and TRBJ2-5; 16 nucleotides align to TRBD2. This CDR3 has 16 residues. Unmatched junction bases numbered 4, after V lost 0 bases and J lost 9 bases. Germline V gives CDR1 SGHVS, CDR2 FQNEAQ. The CDR3 is CASSLALGLAGGPQYF. The CDR3, as DNA: TGTGCCAGCAGCTTAGCGCTGGGACTAGCGGGGGGGCCCCAGTACTTC.

This chain joins TRBV27 and TRBJ2-7, with 7 bases identical to TRBD1. Germline V gene sequence: CDR1 MNHEY, CDR2 SMNVEV (reference sequence). The CDR3 has 14 amino acids. The trim removed 5 bases at V and 3 bases at J, leaving 7 bases unmatched. The chain's CDR3 is CASSTWTGDYEQYF. For the CDR3, the DNA is TGTGCCAGCAGTACCTGGACAGGTGACTACGAGCAGTACTTC.